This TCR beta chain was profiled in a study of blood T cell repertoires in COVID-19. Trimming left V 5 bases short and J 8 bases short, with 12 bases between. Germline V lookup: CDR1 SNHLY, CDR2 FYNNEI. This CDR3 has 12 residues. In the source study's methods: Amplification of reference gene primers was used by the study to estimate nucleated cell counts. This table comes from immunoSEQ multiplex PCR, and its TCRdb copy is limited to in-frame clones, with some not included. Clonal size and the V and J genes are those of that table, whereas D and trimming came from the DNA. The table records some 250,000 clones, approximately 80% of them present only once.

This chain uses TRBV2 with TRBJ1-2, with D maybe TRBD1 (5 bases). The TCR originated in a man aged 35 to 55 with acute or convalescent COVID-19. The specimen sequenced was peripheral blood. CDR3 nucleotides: TGTGCCAGCAGTAGTCGGCAGGGAGGCTACACCTTC. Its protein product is CASSSRQGGYTF.